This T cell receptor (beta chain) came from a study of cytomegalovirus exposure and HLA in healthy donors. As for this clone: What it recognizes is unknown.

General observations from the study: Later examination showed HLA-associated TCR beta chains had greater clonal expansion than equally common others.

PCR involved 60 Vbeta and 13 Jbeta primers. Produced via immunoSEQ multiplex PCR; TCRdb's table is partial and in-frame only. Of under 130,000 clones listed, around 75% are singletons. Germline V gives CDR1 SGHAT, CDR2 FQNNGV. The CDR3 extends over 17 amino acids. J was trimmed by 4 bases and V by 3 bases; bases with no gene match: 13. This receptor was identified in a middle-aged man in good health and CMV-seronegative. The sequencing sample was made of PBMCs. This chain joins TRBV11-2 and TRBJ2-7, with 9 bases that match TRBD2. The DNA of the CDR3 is TGTGCCAGCAGCTTCGACAATCGACTAGCGGTCCTATACGAGCAGTACTTC. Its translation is CASSFDNRLAVLYEQYF.